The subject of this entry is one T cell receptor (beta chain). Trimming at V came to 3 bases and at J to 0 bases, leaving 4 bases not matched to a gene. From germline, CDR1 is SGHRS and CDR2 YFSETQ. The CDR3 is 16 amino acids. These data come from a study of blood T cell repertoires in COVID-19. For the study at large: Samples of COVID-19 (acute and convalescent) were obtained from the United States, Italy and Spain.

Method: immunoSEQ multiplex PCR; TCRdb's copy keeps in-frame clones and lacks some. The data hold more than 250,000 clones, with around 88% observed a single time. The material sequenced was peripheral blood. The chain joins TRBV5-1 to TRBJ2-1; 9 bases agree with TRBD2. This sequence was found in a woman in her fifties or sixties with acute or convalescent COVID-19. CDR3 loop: CASSSLAGSSYNEQFF. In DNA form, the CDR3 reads TGCGCCAGCAGCTCCCTAGCGGGGAGCTCCTACAATGAGCAGTTCTTC.